These T cell receptor beta chains were read from a single sample in a study of blood T cell repertoires in COVID-19. This table comes from immunoSEQ multiplex PCR, and its TCRdb copy is limited to in-frame clones, with some not included. The sample shows 290,000 or so clones, approximately 80% of them seen only once. Sequencing was done on a sample of PBMCs or T cells enriched from blood (not recorded which). These receptors originate from a man between 40 and 49 years old who had been exposed to COVID-19. The CDR3 runs from the conserved cysteine through the conserved F or W. The D gene is left open where the match is weak. Size is stated for part of the rows, as once, few or many counts, or as a class when the clone is expanded.

abundance: NA; v_gene: TRBV7-2; j_gene: TRBJ2-5; d_gene: TRBD1; CDR3aa: CASSNGQAQETQYF; CDR3nt: TGTGCCAGCAGCAATGGACAGGCCCAAGAGACCCAGTACTTC
abundance: NA; v_gene: TRBV5-1; j_gene: TRBJ1-4; d_gene: NA; CDR3aa: CASSLVARGPNEKLFF; CDR3nt: TGCGCCAGCAGCTTGGTTGCTCGTGGCCCCAATGAAAAACTGTTTTTT
abundance: NA; v_gene: TRBV10-3; j_gene: TRBJ2-2; d_gene: NA; CDR3aa: CAISEREGGGELFF; CDR3nt: TGTGCCATCAGTGAACGAGAGGGCGGCGGGGAGCTGTTTTTT
abundance: NA; v_gene: TRBV5-6; j_gene: TRBJ1-2; d_gene: NA; CDR3aa: CASSLGSSGFYGYTF; CDR3nt: TGTGCCAGCAGCTTGGGTTCGTCAGGCTTCTATGGCTACACCTTC
abundance: NA; v_gene: TRBV7-2; j_gene: TRBJ2-1; d_gene: TRBD2; CDR3aa: CASSPAGTSVDEQFF; CDR3nt: TGTGCCAGCAGCCCCGCCGGGACTAGCGTAGATGAGCAGTTCTTC
abundance: NA; v_gene: TRBV19; j_gene: TRBJ2-2; d_gene: TRBD1; CDR3aa: CASKKGQGTGELFF; CDR3nt: TGTGCCAGCAAAAAGGGACAGGGCACCGGGGAGCTGTTTTTT
abundance: NA; v_gene: TRBV9; j_gene: TRBJ1-1; d_gene: NA; CDR3aa: CASSVDSWGEAFF; CDR3nt: TGTGCCAGCAGCGTCGACAGTTGGGGAGAAGCTTTCTTT
abundance: NA; v_gene: TRBV12-5; j_gene: TRBJ1-5; d_gene: NA; CDR3aa: CASGATGRQAGNQPQHF; CDR3nt: TGTGCTAGTGGGGCGACGGGGAGACAGGCGGGCAATCAGCCCCAGCATTTT
abundance: NA; v_gene: TRBV11-2; j_gene: TRBJ1-2; d_gene: NA; CDR3aa: CASSLEPDRNYGYTF; CDR3nt: TGTGCCAGCAGCTTAGAGCCCGACAGAAACTATGGCTACACCTTC
abundance: NA; v_gene: TRBV29-1; j_gene: TRBJ2-1; d_gene: TRBD2; CDR3aa: CSVAGSRTSGSASSYNEQFF; CDR3nt: TGCAGCGTTGCTGGTTCCCGGACTAGCGGAAGCGCTAGCTCCTACAATGAGCAGTTCTTC
abundance: NA; v_gene: TRBV7-9; j_gene: TRBJ2-1; d_gene: TRBD2; CDR3aa: CASSLGTSGRYNEQFF; CDR3nt: TGTGCCAGCAGCTTAGGGACTAGCGGGAGGTACAATGAGCAGTTCTTC
abundance: NA; v_gene: TRBV10-3; j_gene: TRBJ2-7; d_gene: TRBD1; CDR3aa: CAISSGTGGTYEQYF; CDR3nt: TGTGCCATCAGTTCAGGGACAGGGGGCACCTACGAGCAGTACTTC
abundance: NA; v_gene: TRBV24-1; j_gene: TRBJ1-1; d_gene: NA; CDR3aa: CATSDFGGTEAFF; CDR3nt: TGTGCCACCAGTGATTTTGGGGGGACTGAAGCTTTCTTT
abundance: NA; v_gene: TRBV27; j_gene: TRBJ2-7; d_gene: TRBD2; CDR3aa: CASKGLAGDRAYEQYF; CDR3nt: TGTGCCAGCAAGGGACTAGCGGGAGACCGAGCCTACGAGCAGTACTTC
abundance: NA; v_gene: TRBV4-2; j_gene: TRBJ1-1; d_gene: TRBD1; CDR3aa: CASSGRGPEAFF; CDR3nt: TGTGCCAGCAGTGGCAGGGGGCCTGAAGCTTTCTTT
abundance: once; v_gene: TRBV4-1; j_gene: TRBJ2-2; d_gene: NA; CDR3aa: CASSQGVDFTGELFF; CDR3nt: TGCGCCAGCAGCCAAGGGGTAGACTTTACCGGGGAGCTGTTTTTT
abundance: NA; v_gene: TRBV12-5; j_gene: TRBJ1-5; d_gene: NA; CDR3aa: CASGSPRDNDQPQHF; CDR3nt: TGTGCTAGTGGTTCTCCTCGGGACAACGATCAGCCCCAGCATTTT
abundance: NA; v_gene: TRBV18; j_gene: TRBJ2-2; d_gene: TRBD1; CDR3aa: CASSRTGGLTGELFF; CDR3nt: TGTGCCAGCTCACGGACAGGGGGCCTCACCGGGGAGCTGTTTTTT
abundance: few; v_gene: TRBV2; j_gene: TRBJ1-2; d_gene: NA; CDR3aa: CASTLTDSTYYGYTF; CDR3nt: TGTGCCAGCACCCTAACCGACAGCACCTACTATGGCTACACCTTC
abundance: NA; v_gene: TRBV30; j_gene: TRBJ1-2; d_gene: TRBD1; CDR3aa: CAWSIRQGDSGYTF; CDR3nt: TGTGCCTGGAGTATTCGACAGGGTGATAGTGGCTACACCTTC
abundance: NA; v_gene: TRBV21-1; j_gene: TRBJ2-3; d_gene: NA; CDR3aa: CASSKGLAGEWADTQYF; CDR3nt: TGTGCCAGCAGCAAAGGACTAGCGGGAGAATGGGCGGATACGCAGTATTTT
abundance: NA; v_gene: TRBV18; j_gene: TRBJ1-3; d_gene: NA; CDR3aa: CASSPLAAFSGNTIYF; CDR3nt: TGTGCCAGCTCACCACTAGCAGCCTTCTCTGGAAACACCATATATTTT
abundance: NA; v_gene: TRBV12-3/TRBV12-4; j_gene: TRBJ2-2; d_gene: NA; CDR3aa: CASTTPNTGELFF; CDR3nt: TGTGCCAGCACCACACCGAACACCGGGGAGCTGTTTTTT
abundance: NA; v_gene: TRBV7-3; j_gene: TRBJ1-2; d_gene: NA; CDR3aa: CASSLTAGEFGYTF; CDR3nt: TGTGCCAGCAGCTTGACTGCGGGGGAGTTTGGCTACACCTTC
abundance: NA; v_gene: TRBV5-6; j_gene: TRBJ2-6; d_gene: TRBD1; CDR3aa: CASRLQGHLDSGANVLTF; CDR3nt: TGTGCCAGCAGACTACAGGGGCACCTCGACTCTGGGGCCAACGTCCTGACTTTC
abundance: NA; v_gene: TRBV7-9; j_gene: TRBJ2-2; d_gene: NA; CDR3aa: CASSFSNTGELFF; CDR3nt: TGTGCCAGCAGCTTCTCGAACACCGGGGAGCTGTTTTTT
abundance: NA; v_gene: TRBV9; j_gene: TRBJ1-1; d_gene: NA; CDR3aa: CASSPRDKVNSLNTEAFF; CDR3nt: TGTGCCAGCAGCCCCCGGGACAAAGTGAACTCTCTGAACACTGAAGCTTTCTTT
abundance: NA; v_gene: TRBV7-9; j_gene: TRBJ1-1; d_gene: NA; CDR3aa: CASTQIGQGSTEAFF; CDR3nt: TGTGCCAGCACTCAAATTGGGCAGGGGAGCACTGAAGCTTTCTTT
abundance: NA; v_gene: TRBV27; j_gene: TRBJ2-3; d_gene: TRBD1; CDR3aa: CASSFNRGDTQYF; CDR3nt: TGTGCCAGCAGTTTCAACAGGGGGGATACGCAGTATTTT
abundance: NA; v_gene: TRBV14; j_gene: TRBJ1-2; d_gene: TRBD1; CDR3aa: CASSQDTGVGGYTF; CDR3nt: TGTGCCAGCAGCCAAGATACAGGGGTTGGTGGCTACACCTTC
abundance: NA; v_gene: TRBV6-5; j_gene: TRBJ2-2; d_gene: TRBD2; CDR3aa: CASSYGGSNTGELFF; CDR3nt: TGTGCCAGCAGTTACGGCGGGAGCAACACCGGGGAGCTGTTTTTT
abundance: few; v_gene: TRBV29-1; j_gene: TRBJ1-4; d_gene: NA; CDR3aa: CSVEDQEKLFF; CDR3nt: TGCAGCGTTGAAGATCAGGAAAAACTGTTTTTT
abundance: NA; v_gene: TRBV29-1; j_gene: TRBJ2-1; d_gene: NA; CDR3aa: CSVDGGDYNEQFF; CDR3nt: TGCAGCGTTGATGGCGGGGACTACAATGAGCAGTTCTTC